This is a list of T cell receptor beta chains from one sample in a study of cytomegalovirus exposure and HLA in healthy donors. The assay was immunoSEQ multiplex PCR, and TCRdb's table has in-frame clones only and misses some. The table records some 170,000 clones, roughly 86% of them present only once. The sequenced sample was PBMCs. The receptors come from a woman in her late teens or twenties in good health and CMV-seropositive. Both conserved end residues are part of each CDR3. The order of the fields is clone size, J gene, D gene, V gene, CDR3 protein, CDR3 DNA. The D gene is left open where the match is weak. Only part of the rows carry a size: once, few, many, or a class if the clone is expanded.

.,TRBJ2-7,TRBD2,TRBV7-9,CASSEAAGVKYEQYF,TGTGCCAGCAGTGAGGCAGCGGGAGTTAAATACGAGCAGTACTTC
.,TRBJ2-7,TRBD1,TRBV9,CASSVGAGGNEQYF,TGTGCCAGCAGCGTAGGGGCAGGGGGAAACGAGCAGTACTTC
.,TRBJ2-7,.,TRBV27,CASAHPPGPWYF,TGTGCCAGCGCGCACCCGCCAGGCCCCTGGTACTTC
.,TRBJ2-3,.,TRBV9,CASSVDWELADTQYF,TGTGCCAGCAGCGTAGATTGGGAGTTGGCAGATACGCAGTATTTT
.,TRBJ1-1,TRBD1,TRBV28,CASSIRTGETEAFF,TGTGCCAGCAGTATCCGGACAGGGGAGACTGAAGCTTTCTTT
.,TRBJ1-2,.,TRBV28,CASSPDPSGDGYTF,TGTGCCAGCAGCCCAGACCCCTCGGGAGATGGCTACACCTTC
.,TRBJ2-7,TRBD2,TRBV5-8,CASSLLLAGVYEQYF,TGTGCCAGCAGCTTACTCCTAGCGGGAGTGTACGAGCAGTACTTC
.,TRBJ2-5,TRBD1,TRBV14,CASPTGGRAQYF,TGTGCCAGCCCAACAGGGGGTCGGGCCCAGTACTTC
.,TRBJ2-3,.,TRBV9,CASSVGVGGQTDTQYF,TGTGCCAGCAGCGTAGGAGTCGGGGGGCAAACAGATACGCAGTATTTT
.,TRBJ1-1,TRBD1,TRBV5-1,CASSLEGTGMNTEAFF,TGCGCCAGCAGCTTGGAGGGGACAGGCATGAACACTGAAGCTTTCTTT
.,TRBJ2-1,.,TRBV11-3,CASSLVGPAGMDNEQFF,TGTGCCAGCAGCTTAGTAGGTCCGGCAGGGATGGACAATGAGCAGTTCTTC
.,TRBJ1-4,.,TRBV6-5,CASSRTGVRNEKLFF,TGTGCCAGCAGCCGAACAGGTGTCCGTAATGAAAAACTGTTTTTT
.,TRBJ1-2,TRBD1,TRBV27,CASSLNPSGGPYGYTF,TGTGCCAGCAGTCTAAATCCCTCAGGGGGCCCCTATGGCTACACCTTC
.,TRBJ1-1,.,TRBV6-1,CASSEFLGAIEAFF,TGTGCCAGCAGTGAATTCCTAGGGGCCATTGAAGCTTTCTTT
.,TRBJ1-4,.,TRBV4-3,CASSQEVYTRGIGKLFF,TGCGCCAGCAGCCAAGAAGTCTACACCAGGGGAATTGGAAAACTGTTTTTT
.,TRBJ2-7,TRBD1,TRBV6-1,CASQSAGTGVYEQYF,TGTGCTTCTCAATCTGCCGGGACAGGGGTGTACGAGCAGTACTTC
.,TRBJ1-5,.,TRBV27,CASSFNRVSNQPQHF,TGTGCCAGCAGTTTTAACAGGGTTAGCAATCAGCCCCAGCATTTT
.,TRBJ2-1,.,TRBV28,CASSLWSSLGVYEQFF,TGTGCCAGCAGTTTATGGAGCTCGCTTGGTGTCTATGAGCAGTTCTTC
.,TRBJ1-1,TRBD1,TRBV7-9,CASSLVQGATEAFF,TGTGCCAGCAGCTTAGTTCAGGGGGCCACTGAAGCTTTCTTT
.,TRBJ1-4,.,TRBV27,CASSSGRGGEKLFF,TGTGCCAGCAGTTCGGGAAGAGGAGGTGAAAAACTGTTTTTT
.,TRBJ2-5,.,TRBV5-1,CASSPVPGAPGTQYF,TGCGCCAGCAGCCCCGTACCGGGAGCGCCAGGGACCCAGTACTTC
.,TRBJ1-2,TRBD1,TRBV5-4,CASTTGGDGYTF,TGTGCCAGTACCACAGGGGGCGATGGCTACACCTTC
few,TRBJ2-7,TRBD2,TRBV18,CASSPVGSTSGSYEQYF,TGTGCCAGCTCACCAGTCGGGTCGACTAGCGGTTCCTACGAGCAGTACTTC
once,TRBJ2-3,.,TRBV20-1,CSAGPATQYF,TGCAGCGCGGGCCCCGCGACCCAGTATTTT
.,TRBJ2-7,TRBD2,TRBV6-5,CASVPSGGSYEQYF,TGTGCCAGCGTCCCCTCGGGGGGCTCCTACGAGCAGTACTTC
.,TRBJ2-7,TRBD1,TRBV5-1,CASSKDGQGEEQYF,TGCGCCAGCAGCAAGGACGGGCAGGGGGAGGAGCAGTACTTC
once,TRBJ2-5,TRBD2,TRBV27,CASRPTSVPRETQYF,TGTGCCAGCAGACCGACTAGCGTCCCTCGAGAGACCCAGTACTTC
.,TRBJ2-2,TRBD2,TRBV9,CASSPPVREDNTGELFF,TGTGCCAGCAGCCCGCCGGTCCGGGAGGACAACACCGGGGAGCTGTTTTTT
.,TRBJ2-5,TRBD2,TRBV28,CASTLPTSGRIKTQYF,TGTGCCAGCACCCTACCGACTAGCGGGAGGATAAAGACCCAGTACTTC
.,TRBJ2-3,TRBD2,TRBV30,CAWSVPPSGDTQYF,TGTGCCTGGAGTGTACCCCCTAGCGGGGATACGCAGTATTTT
.,TRBJ1-5,TRBD1,TRBV7-2,CASSTRQGGSNQPQHF,TGTGCCAGCAGCACCCGACAGGGGGGCAGCAATCAGCCCCAGCATTTT
.,TRBJ1-1,.,TRBV7-3,CASSFWAGRRAFF,TGTGCCAGCAGCTTCTGGGCGGGGAGAAGAGCTTTCTTT
.,TRBJ2-7,.,TRBV7-2,CASSLAPGGLDEQYF,TGTGCCAGCAGCTTAGCTCCCGGAGGGCTCGACGAGCAGTACTTC
.,TRBJ2-1,TRBD2,TRBV11-2,CASSLTSGSPEQFF,TGTGCCAGCAGCTTGACTAGCGGGAGTCCTGAGCAGTTCTTC
.,TRBJ2-3,.,TRBV7-9,CASSLEQTDTQYF,TGTGCCAGCAGCTTAGAACAGACAGATACGCAGTATTTT
.,TRBJ2-3,TRBD2,TRBV5-1,CASSLLAGGTDTQYF,TGCGCCAGCAGCTTACTAGCGGGAGGTACAGATACGCAGTATTTT
.,TRBJ2-5,.,TRBV5-1,CASSFQRGLGETQYF,TGCGCCAGCAGCTTTCAACGAGGGTTAGGAGAGACCCAGTACTTC
.,TRBJ2-2,.,TRBV19,CASSIDRGALNTGELFF,TGTGCCAGTAGTATAGATCGCGGCGCCTTAAACACCGGGGAGCTGTTTTTT
.,TRBJ1-1,TRBD1,TRBV6-6,CASSPTGTGGSEAFF,TGTGCCAGCAGCCCGACCGGGACAGGGGGCTCTGAAGCTTTCTTT
.,TRBJ2-5,TRBD2,TRBV7-2,CASSTGLLQETQYF,TGTGCCAGCAGCACGGGACTACTTCAAGAGACCCAGTACTTC
once,TRBJ1-2,TRBD1,TRBV6-1,CASSSGTGGNYGYTF,TGTGCCAGCAGTTCCGGGACAGGGGGGAACTATGGCTACACCTTC
.,TRBJ2-3,TRBD2,TRBV11-2,CASSLEGVSGRERGTDTQYF,TGTGCCAGCAGCTTAGAAGGTGTTAGCGGGAGGGAGAGGGGCACAGATACGCAGTATTTT
few,TRBJ1-5,TRBD1,TRBV9,CASSVGDGTAQHF,TGTGCCAGCAGCGTAGGGGACGGGACAGCCCAGCATTTT
.,TRBJ1-2,.,TRBV30,CAFTGGGYTF,TGTGCCTTTACCGGAGGGGGCTACACCTTC
.,TRBJ2-1,TRBD1,TRBV30,CAWSVRRGLQFF,TGTGCCTGGAGTGTACGCAGGGGGCTGCAGTTCTTC
once,TRBJ2-7,TRBD2,TRBV18,CASSPGLAVYEQYF,TGTGCCAGCTCACCGGGACTAGCGGTATACGAGCAGTACTTC
.,TRBJ2-7,TRBD1,TRBV29-1,CSVGNWGQAYEQYF,TGCAGCGTTGGGAATTGGGGACAGGCTTACGAGCAGTACTTC
.,TRBJ1-1,.,TRBV14,CASSQNMNTEAFF,TGTGCCAGCAGCCAAAACATGAACACTGAAGCTTTCTTT
.,TRBJ2-3,.,TRBV18,CASSAREDTQYF,TGTGCCAGCTCAGCTAGGGAGGATACGCAGTATTTT
.,TRBJ2-2,TRBD2,TRBV5-1,CASTLAGPNTGELFF,TGCGCCAGTACCCTAGCGGGGCCGAACACCGGGGAGCTGTTTTTT
.,TRBJ2-7,TRBD2,TRBV29-1,CSVEGGNTYEQYF,TGCAGCGTTGAGGGGGGGAACACCTACGAGCAGTACTTC
.,TRBJ2-1,TRBD2,TRBV7-2,CASSLQGAKAGGRLTEQFF,TGTGCCAGCAGCTTGCAGGGGGCCAAAGCGGGAGGGCGCCTAACAGAGCAGTTCTTC
.,TRBJ2-2,TRBD1,TRBV30,CAWSVNLHRGLTYPYSNTGELFF,TGTGCCTGGAGTGTGAATCTGCACAGGGGGCTAACCTATCCCTACTCGAACACCGGGGAGCTGTTTTTT
.,TRBJ2-3,TRBD2,TRBV19,CASSMRLAGGPSDTQYF,TGTGCCAGTAGTATGAGACTAGCGGGAGGGCCGTCAGATACGCAGTATTTT
.,TRBJ2-1,TRBD2,TRBV19,CASSPPGLAGRNEQFF,TGTGCCAGTAGTCCCCCGGGACTAGCGGGTAGGAATGAGCAGTTCTTC